This T cell receptor (beta chain) was profiled in a study of response to subunit inactivated influenza vaccine. Study-wide results and limits: After each seasonal influenza vaccination, few new T cells are recruited, the authors suggested.

A few counts support this clonotype. What it binds is unknown. TCRdb redid the calling of the RT-PCR reads with MiXCR, one entry per CDR3 protein. The sample yields more than 450,000 distinct CDR3 sequences, approximately 12% seen once. This material consisted of PBMCs from blood, taken on the day of vaccination. This receptor was obtained from a man aged 50 or older who received an inactivated influenza vaccine.

CDR3 in DNA: TGTGCCAGCAGTGAATTGGATGTGGGTGGATGGATCAATGAGCAGTTCTTC. Its translation is CASSELDVGGWINEQFF. The J gene is TRBJ2-1, the V gene TRBV2; D is uncertain. The CDR3 totals 17 residues. The germline V gene encodes CDR1 SNHLY and CDR2 FYNNEI. V was shortened by 2 bases and J by 6 bases, with 20 bases between the two germline ends.